A selection of T cell receptor beta chains follows, all from one sample in a study of regulatory T cells in long-lasting Graves disease. Each CDR3 protein is one row after TCRdb ran MiXCR on the multiplex PCR reads. This sample carries 500,000 to 800,000 distinct CDR3 sequences, about 30% of them seen once, and the ten largest clones take about 42%. The sample here was peripheral blood mononuclear cells (PBMCs), taken when the disease was refractory, from a patient treated with antithyroid drugs. Source of these receptors: a female donor with Graves disease. The CDR3 runs from the conserved cysteine through the conserved F or W. D genes are given only for firm matches. The size of a clone is reported for some rows only, either as once, few or many, or as a class for expanded clones.

abundance	d_gene	v_gene	j_gene	CDR3nt	CDR3aa
.	TRBD1	TRBV12-3/TRBV12-4	TRBJ1-5	TGTGCCAGCAGTCCCAGGGGGCGAGAACAGCCCCAGCATTTT	CASSPRGREQPQHF
.	TRBD1	TRBV11-3	TRBJ2-5	TGTGCCAGCAGCTTGGCCCCAGGGGGATGGACCCAGTACTTC	CASSLAPGGWTQYF
.	.	TRBV3-1	TRBJ2-5	TGTGCCAGCAGCCAGCCCGGCGGGCCAAAAGAGACCCAGTACTTC	CASSQPGGPKETQYF
.	TRBD1	TRBV7-9	TRBJ2-7	TGTGCCAGCAGCTTCTGGGACAGGCCTGCCTACGAGCAGTACTTC	CASSFWDRPAYEQYF
few	.	TRBV2	TRBJ2-7	TGTGCCAGCAGAAGACAGGTCCGACCGTCCTACGAGCAGTACTTC	CASRRQVRPSYEQYF
few	.	TRBV6-5	TRBJ1-5	TGTGCCAGCAGTTCCGGCAGGGATCAGCCCCAGCATTTT	CASSSGRDQPQHF
many	.	TRBV2	TRBJ1-1	TGTGCCAGCAGTATGGGCAGGAGGATGAACACTGAAGCTTTCTTT	CASSMGRRMNTEAFF
many	.	TRBV28	TRBJ1-2	TGTGCCAGCAGTCAGACCATTGACAGACTCGACTATGGCTACACCTTC	CASSQTIDRLDYGYTF
.	TRBD2	TRBV12-3/TRBV12-4	TRBJ2-7	TGTGCCAGCACCCTTAGCGGGAGAAGCTACGAGCAGTACTTC	CASTLSGRSYEQYF
few	.	TRBV30	TRBJ2-1	TGTGCCTGGAGTCCCGGGAGTTACAATGAGCAGTTCTTC	CAWSPGSYNEQFF
few	.	TRBV28	TRBJ1-5	TGTGCCAGCGTACCGTGGGGGGCGGTTCAGCCCCAGCATTTT	CASVPWGAVQPQHF
.	.	TRBV19	TRBJ2-7	TGTGCCAGTTCCCTCGGCGGGTTAGGAGTGCAGTACTTC	CASSLGGLGVQYF
.	.	TRBV20-1	TRBJ1-2	TGCAGTGCTCGGCCAGACATCTCCTATGGCTACACCTTC	CSARPDISYGYTF
many	TRBD1	TRBV19	TRBJ1-1	TGTGCCAGTAGTACCGACAGGGACACTGAAGCTTTCTTT	CASSTDRDTEAFF
.	TRBD2	TRBV3-1	TRBJ2-1	TGTGCCAGCAGTCTAGCGGGAGAGTTGAATGAGCAGTTCTTC	CASSLAGELNEQFF
many	.	TRBV6-1	TRBJ1-5	TGTGCCAGCAGTGTGAACGAGGGCAATCAGCCCCAGCATTTT	CASSVNEGNQPQHF
.	.	TRBV9	TRBJ1-2	TGTGCCAGCAGTCCTGGACAGCAGTATGGCTACACCTTC	CASSPGQQYGYTF
many	.	TRBV6-5	TRBJ2-5	TGTGCCAGCAGTTACTGGGGAGGTTTCGGGGAGACCCAGTACTTC	CASSYWGGFGETQYF
.	TRBD1	TRBV7-9	TRBJ1-5	TGTGCCAGCGAACAGGGGCCAAATAGGGGGCAGCCCCAGCATTTT	CASEQGPNRGQPQHF
.	TRBD2	TRBV6-2/TRBV6-3	TRBJ2-5	TGTGCCAGCAGTTACGGACTAGCGGGAGGGCCGTCGGAGACCCAGTACTTC	CASSYGLAGGPSETQYF
few	.	TRBV7-6	TRBJ1-3	TGTGCCAGCAGCTTAATTGGACGGGGCGTCAGCCCCAGCTCTGGAAACACCATATATTTT	CASSLIGRGVSPSSGNTIYF
few	TRBD2	TRBV20-1	TRBJ2-7	TGCAGTGCTAGTGGAGTAGCGGGAGGACTATCACACGAGCAGTACTTC	CSASGVAGGLSHEQYF
few	.	TRBV7-9	TRBJ1-5	TGTGCCAGCAGCTTAGGGAGTGAAATGGACAGAGGACGTCAGCCCCAGCATTTT	CASSLGSEMDRGRQPQHF
.	.	TRBV3-1	TRBJ1-2	TGTGCCAGCAGCCAAGATTTGGGGCCGACTAACTATGGCTACACCTTC	CASSQDLGPTNYGYTF
.	.	TRBV19	TRBJ2-5	TGTGCCAGTAGTATAGATTCCGAGGGGGTCGGAGAGACCCAGTACTTC	CASSIDSEGVGETQYF
few	TRBD1	TRBV20-1	TRBJ1-4	TGCAGCGCGGACAGGGACCAGGAAAAACTGTTTTTT	CSADRDQEKLFF
.	.	TRBV7-8	TRBJ1-5	TGTGCCAGCAGCTCTCGACGCCTGGATCAGCCCCAGCATTTT	CASSSRRLDQPQHF
few	.	TRBV10-3	TRBJ1-6	TGTGCCATCAGTGAACTAGAGAATTCACCCCTCCACTTT	CAISELENSPLHF
.	.	TRBV20-1	TRBJ1-5	TGCAGTGCTAGAGATCCTGGGCTAGCCTGGGTGCAGCCCCAGCATTTT	CSARDPGLAWVQPQHF
few	.	TRBV10-3	TRBJ2-7	TGTGCCATAGGTCCTCATCAAAAAAGCGAGCAGTACTTC	CAIGPHQKSEQYF
many	.	TRBV6-1	TRBJ1-2	TGTGCCAGCAGGGTGGTTTCAGGCGGCTACACCTTC	CASRVVSGGYTF
.	TRBD2	TRBV20-1	TRBJ2-5	TGCAGTGCCCCGTTGGACGGGAGGGCCCCAGAGACCCAGTACTTC	CSAPLDGRAPETQYF
many	.	TRBV20-1	TRBJ2-7	TGCAGTGCTAGAACACAGGCCTCCTACGAGCAGTACTTC	CSARTQASYEQYF
.	.	TRBV12-5	TRBJ2-1	TGTGCTAGTGCCCCCGACGGGCCAAGCTCCTACAATGAGCAGTTCTTC	CASAPDGPSSYNEQFF
.	.	TRBV28	TRBJ2-7	TGTGCCAGCAGCTTGGACCCAGCCTTAAATAACTACGAGCAGTACTTC	CASSLDPALNNYEQYF
.	TRBD2	TRBV9	TRBJ2-5	TGTGCCAGCAGCGTAGAGGCTCTCGGGGGGGGTAACATGGAGACCCAGTACTTC	CASSVEALGGGNMETQYF
few	.	TRBV18	TRBJ1-1	TGTGCCAGCGCTCCGGCGGCGAACACTGAAGCTTTCTTT	CASAPAANTEAFF
.	.	TRBV6-1	TRBJ2-7	TGTGCCAGCAGTATTGAATCCTACGAGCAGTACTTC	CASSIESYEQYF
.	.	TRBV6-2/TRBV6-3	TRBJ1-5	TGTGCCAGCAGAGCAGCTTATAGCGATCAGCCCCAGCATTTT	CASRAAYSDQPQHF
few	.	TRBV20-1	TRBJ1-1	TGCAGTGCTCTCTTCGGGGCTGAAGCTTTCTTT	CSALFGAEAFF
.	.	TRBV12-3/TRBV12-4	TRBJ2-2	TGTGCCATCCACAGGGAGCTGAACACCGGGGAGCTGTTTTTT	CAIHRELNTGELFF
.	.	TRBV29-1	TRBJ2-5	TGCAGCGTTGAAGAGGGAGGACAGGTGGAGACCCAGTACTTC	CSVEEGGQVETQYF
.	TRBD2	TRBV5-1	TRBJ2-2	TGCGCCAGCAGCTTCGGCGGGAGCAAGGGGGAGCTGTTTTTT	CASSFGGSKGELFF
few	.	TRBV12-3/TRBV12-4	TRBJ2-5	TGTGCCAGCAGTGGACGTTTGAGTTTCCAAGAGACCCAGTACTTC	CASSGRLSFQETQYF
many	.	TRBV28	TRBJ1-5	TGTGCCAGCAGCCTAACAGGTAGCGGAGGGCATTTT	CASSLTGSGGHF
.	.	TRBV27	TRBJ1-1	TGTGCCAGCAGATTAGGCGGGGGGAACACTGAAGCTTTCTTT	CASRLGGGNTEAFF
few	.	TRBV12-3/TRBV12-4	TRBJ2-7	TGTGCCAGCAGAAAAGGGACTTCCGAGCAGTACTTC	CASRKGTSEQYF
.	.	TRBV14	TRBJ1-1	TGTGCCAGCAGCCCCGAAGTTGGCACTGAAGCTTTCTTT	CASSPEVGTEAFF
few	.	TRBV5-1	TRBJ1-4	TGCGCCAGCAGCGGAGAGAATGAAAAACTGTTTTTT	CASSGENEKLFF
.	.	TRBV7-2	TRBJ1-5	TGTGCCAGCAGCAACAGACAGGTCCCGGATCAGCCCCAGCATTTT	CASSNRQVPDQPQHF
.	TRBD1	TRBV7-9	TRBJ1-1	TGTGCCAGCAGCGCCAGCGGGACAGGGGGCACTGAAGCTTTCTTT	CASSASGTGGTEAFF
few	TRBD1	TRBV12-3/TRBV12-4	TRBJ1-1	TGTGCCAGCAGTGACCATACCGGGACAGGGATTGAAGCTTTCTTT	CASSDHTGTGIEAFF
many	.	TRBV28	TRBJ1-2	TGTGCCAGCACCCGGGACAAAACTTATGGCTACACCTTC	CASTRDKTYGYTF
.	TRBD1	TRBV5-6	TRBJ2-5	TGTGCCAGCAGGTGGGACAGGGTTTCAGAGACCCAGTACTTC	CASRWDRVSETQYF
.	.	TRBV20-1	TRBJ1-2	TGCAGTGCTGGCGGGACTCAAGGCGGCTACACCTTC	CSAGGTQGGYTF
many	.	TRBV11-2	TRBJ2-7	TGTGCCAGCAGCTCCGGATGGGGGAGCATAAACGAGCAGTACTTC	CASSSGWGSINEQYF
.	.	TRBV5-4	TRBJ1-1	TGTGCCAGCAGCTTCGGACCGGCGGACACTGAAGCTTTCTTT	CASSFGPADTEAFF
few	.	TRBV24-1	TRBJ1-5	TGTGCCACCAGTGGCTGGGGGAACAATCAGCCCCAGCATTTT	CATSGWGNNQPQHF
few	.	TRBV2	TRBJ2-6	TGTGCCAGCATTCCACAGGGAAGGGAGGGTATGAGGGCCAACGTCCTGACTTTC	CASIPQGREGMRANVLTF
few	.	TRBV12-3/TRBV12-4	TRBJ1-1	TGTGCCAGCACCCTCCTGGGAGGGAGGAACGCTGAAGCTTTCTTT	CASTLLGGRNAEAFF